Listed below are T cell receptor beta chains from one sample, sequenced in a study of long-term antiretroviral therapy in people with HIV. Produced via immunoSEQ multiplex PCR; TCRdb's table is partial and in-frame only. Of under 25,000 clones listed, 85% are singletons. The specimen was unsorted PBMCs, collected 1.6 years after starting antiretroviral therapy. These receptors came from a middle-aged man with HIV. Each CDR3 is given with its conserved first and last residue. D genes are given only for firm matches. Expanded clones are given a class, and other clones once, few, many or no size at all.

v_gene	abundance	j_gene	d_gene	CDR3aa	CDR3nt
TRBV4-1	NA	TRBJ2-7	NA	CASSPLPGDSYEQYF	TGCGCCAGCAGCCCTCTGCCAGGGGACTCCTACGAGCAGTACTTC
TRBV7-7	NA	TRBJ2-1	NA	CASSLEVRGGRERDNEQFF	TGTGCTAGCAGCTTAGAAGTGAGGGGGGGGCGGGAGAGGGACAATGAGCAGTTCTTC
TRBV11-2	NA	TRBJ2-1	NA	CASTPTGLGYNEQFF	TGTGCCAGCACACCGACGGGCCTCGGTTACAATGAGCAGTTCTTC
TRBV4-1	few	TRBJ1-2	NA	CASSQEGNRDNGYTF	TGCGCCAGCAGCCAAGAGGGTAACAGGGATAACGGCTACACCTTC
TRBV5-6	NA	TRBJ2-7	NA	CASSLDKNPYEQYF	TGTGCCAGCAGCTTGGACAAGAACCCGTACGAGCAGTACTTC
TRBV19	NA	TRBJ1-5	NA	CASKNRNQPQHF	TGTGCCAGTAAAAATCGCAATCAGCCCCAGCATTTT
TRBV10-3	NA	TRBJ2-7	TRBD2	CAISTSGGAYEQYF	TGTGCCATCAGTACTAGCGGGGGGGCATACGAGCAGTACTTC
TRBV28	once	TRBJ1-4	NA	CASSLGATNEKLFF	TGTGCCAGCAGTTTGGGGGCAACTAATGAAAAACTGTTTTTT
TRBV6-5	once	TRBJ2-7	NA	CASTRQNSYEQYF	TGTGCCAGCACAAGGCAGAACTCCTACGAGCAGTACTTC
TRBV13	NA	TRBJ2-1	TRBD2	CASSPRLAADEQFF	TGTGCCAGCAGCCCCCGACTAGCAGCGGATGAGCAGTTCTTC
TRBV7-9	NA	TRBJ2-7	NA	CASSLGAGALSYEQYF	TGTGCCAGCAGCTTAGGGGCAGGGGCCCTCTCCTACGAGCAGTACTTC
TRBV4-2	NA	TRBJ2-7	NA	CASSTDGSSYEQYF	TGTGCCAGCAGCACCGACGGGAGCTCCTACGAGCAGTACTTC
TRBV5-6	NA	TRBJ1-2	NA	CASSLGANPRRGYTF	TGTGCCAGCAGCTTGGGGGCGAACCCAAGACGTGGCTACACCTTC
TRBV7-8	NA	TRBJ2-5	NA	CASSLISAGWEETQYF	TGTGCCAGCAGCTTAATAAGCGCAGGGTGGGAAGAGACCCAGTACTTC
TRBV5-1	NA	TRBJ2-3	TRBD2	CASSLSGGRGGDTQYF	TGCGCCAGCAGCTTGTCGGGCGGGAGGGGTGGAGATACGCAGTATTTT
TRBV18	NA	TRBJ2-7	NA	CASSPFGIGQYHEQYF	TGTGCCAGCTCACCATTCGGGATAGGACAGTACCACGAGCAGTACTTC
TRBV27	NA	TRBJ2-1	NA	CASSPSSREQFF	TGTGCCAGCAGTCCATCCTCCCGCGAGCAGTTCTTC
TRBV30	NA	TRBJ2-7	NA	CAWSWSGHEQYF	TGTGCCTGGAGTTGGTCTGGACACGAGCAGTACTTC
TRBV11-2	NA	TRBJ2-7	NA	CASSLGRGGGAEQYF	TGTGCCAGCAGCTTAGGACGGGGAGGGGGTGCCGAGCAGTACTTC
TRBV11-1	NA	TRBJ2-6	NA	CASRPGVSGANVLTF	TGTGCCAGCAGACCGGGAGTATCTGGGGCCAACGTCCTGACTTTC
TRBV4-1	once	TRBJ2-1	NA	CASSQNLGFEQFF	TGCGCCAGCAGCCAAAACTTGGGGTTTGAGCAGTTCTTC
TRBV28	few	TRBJ1-5	TRBD1	CASRLDRGLNQPQHF	TGTGCCAGCAGGCTGGACAGGGGGCTCAATCAGCCCCAGCATTTT
TRBV5-4	NA	TRBJ2-7	TRBD1	CASSQDRGGEQYF	TGTGCCAGCAGCCAGGACAGGGGTGGAGAGCAGTACTTC
TRBV7-2	few	TRBJ1-2	NA	CASRGSNYGYTF	TGTGCCAGCCGCGGCAGCAACTATGGCTACACCTTC
TRBV27	NA	TRBJ2-7	NA	CASSTGPLRGPYEQYF	TGTGCCAGCTCCACTGGACCCTTAAGAGGACCCTACGAGCAGTACTTC
TRBV5-1	NA	TRBJ2-1	NA	CASSLDDNEQFF	TGCGCCAGCAGCTTGGATGACAATGAGCAGTTCTTC